These 21 T cell receptor beta chains were sequenced from one sample in a study of blood T cell repertoires in COVID-19. Generated by immunoSEQ multiplex PCR, the TCRdb table keeps only in-frame clones and is missing some. Among roughly 250,000 clones listed, under 85% were seen once. Sequencing input: peripheral blood. These receptors all stem from a human donor with COVID-19, enrolled during active disease. The donor label of this sample is uncertain.

This clone was observed a few times. This chain connects TRBV28 to TRBJ2-5; 10 bases are shared with TRBD2. CDR3 size: 12 residues. The germline V gene has CDR1 MDHEN and CDR2 SYDVKM. Trimming took 10 bases from V and 4 from J; bases not matched to a gene: 3. The CDR3 sequence: CATRLAGETQYF. The CDR3 nucleotides are TGTGCCACGAGACTAGCGGGAGAGACCCAGTACTTC.

V gene TRBV11-2 combines with J gene TRBJ2-5, with 11 positions matching TRBD1. V shed 5 bases and J 5 bases; nucleotides not matched to a gene: 10. This CDR3 is built from 16 residues. Germline V CDR1 and CDR2: SGHAT, FQNNGV. The CDR3 region has the DNA TGTGCCAGCAGCACTATGGACAGGGGGCTCGAGGAGACCCAGTACTTC. As protein: CASSTMDRGLEETQYF.

The CDR3 bases are TGTGCCAGTAGAGTGGACGGGAGCTCTGGAAACACCATATATTTT. It translates to CASRVDGSSGNTIYF. This chain uses TRBV19 with TRBJ1-3; D unclear. Germline V gene data show CDR1 as LNHDA and CDR2 as SQIVND (reference sequence). The CDR3 contains 15 residues. Trimming removed 6 bases from V and 0 bases from J, with 12 bases in between.

This chain links TRBV9 with TRBJ1-6; D possibly corresponds to TRBD1 (5 bases). V was trimmed by 4 bases and J by 14 bases, leaving 22 bases between them. Germline values: CDR1 SGDLS, CDR2 YYNGEE. CDR3 length equals 15 residues. DNA for the CDR3: TGTGCCAGCAGCCCCGTTGGGTCGGAGGGCAGGGCCCTCCACTTT. Residues: CASSPVGSEGRALHF. Full variable domain (rest looked up from reference TRBV9 and TRBJ1-6): DSGVTQTPKHLITATGQRVTLRCSPRSGDLSVYWYQQSLDQGLQFLIQYYNGEERAKGNILERFSAQQFPDLHSELNLSSLELGDSALYFCASSPVGSEGRALHFGNGTRLTVT.

This rearrangement joins TRBV29-1 to TRBJ2-7; D not resolved. The V end was cut by 4 bases, the J end by 2 bases, with 12 bases between. Per the germline V gene, CDR1 is SQVTM and CDR2 is ANQGSEA. The length of the CDR3 is 13 residues. CDR3 sequence: CSVGRSGPYEQYF. The CDR3 nucleotides read TGCAGCGTTGGCCGATCTGGGCCCTACGAGCAGTACTTC.

V is TRBV9 and J is TRBJ2-2; D is uncertain. This CDR3 has 16 amino acids. Trimming pared 0 bases from V and 5 bases from J, leaving 14 bases between. Germline V CDR1 and CDR2: SGDLS, YYNGEE. CDR3 sequence: CASSVATTGGTGELFF. For the CDR3, the DNA is TGTGCCAGCAGCGTAGCAACGACGGGTGGGACCGGGGAGCTGTTTTTT.

This chain uses TRBV6-5 with TRBJ1-1, with a tentative D call TRBD1 (6 bases). CDR3 length: 15 residues. The V end was cut by 5 bases, the J end by 3 bases, with 16 bases between. Germline V CDR1 and CDR2: MNHEY, SVGAGI. The CDR3: CASSRDRPGDTEAFF. The CDR3 coding sequence is TGTGCCAGCAGTCGCGACAGGCCAGGAGACACTGAAGCTTTCTTT.

The V call is TRBV29-1, the J call TRBJ1-1; 7 nucleotides agree with TRBD1. CDR1 and CDR2 from the germline V gene are SQVTM and ANQGSEA. Trimming at V came to 5 bases and at J to 0 bases, leaving 3 bases not matched to a gene. This CDR3 spans 13 amino acids. The CDR3 protein is CSVSQGMNTEAFF. In DNA form, the CDR3 reads TGCAGCGTTTCACAGGGGATGAACACTGAAGCTTTCTTT.

The chain uses TRBV28 and TRBJ1-3, with 7 bases matching TRBD1. The CDR3 spans 16 residues. The ends lost 5 bases at V and 3 bases at J; junction bases unmatched: 10. From germline, CDR1 is MDHEN and CDR2 SYDVKM. CDR3 DNA sequence: TGTGCCAGCAGTGAGGGGGCGCTATTTGGTGGAAACACCATATATTTT. It yields the protein CASSEGALFGGNTIYF. Full variable domain (missing parts from reference TRBV28 and TRBJ1-3): DVKVTQSSRYLVKRTGEKVFLECVQDMDHENMFWYRQDPGLGLRLIYFSYDVKMKEKGDIPEGYSVSREKKERFSLILESASTNQTSMYLCASSEGALFGGNTIYFGEGSWLTVV.

This clone was counted a single time. The V gene is TRBV5-6, the J gene TRBJ1-2, with 10 bases matching TRBD1. This CDR3 has 18 amino acids. From germline, CDR1 is SGHDT and CDR2 YYEEEE. The V and J ends lost 4 bases and 4 bases, in that order; junction bases with no gene match: 16. The CDR3 nucleotides read TGTGCCAGCAGCCGGCCCCGGGACAGGGGCCTTACGGGCTATGGCTACACCTTC. Protein: CASSRPRDRGLTGYGYTF.

CDR3 protein: CASSPTGWLLSMNTEAFF. In nucleotides, the CDR3 is TGTGCCAGTAGTCCTACGGGATGGCTGCTGTCCATGAACACTGAAGCTTTCTTT. The chain uses TRBV19 and TRBJ1-1; D not certain. The V end was cut by 5 bases, the J end by 0 bases, with 22 bases between. Germline V gene sequence: CDR1 LNHDA, CDR2 SQIVND (reference sequence). The CDR3 consists of 18 residues. Full variable domain (remainder filled in from reference TRBV19 and TRBJ1-1): DGGITQSPKYLFRKEGQNVTLSCEQNLNHDAMYWYRQDPGQGLRLIYYSQIVNDFQKGDIAEGYSVSREKKESFPLTVTSAQKNPTAFYLCASSPTGWLLSMNTEAFFGQGTRLTVV.

This chain connects TRBV18 to TRBJ2-5, with TRBD2 as a possible D gene (6 bases). V was clipped by 1 base and J by 4 bases, with 13 bases between them. The CDR3 has 15 amino acids. Looked up from germline, CDR1 is KGHSH and CDR2 is LQKENI. DNA for the CDR3: TGTGCCAGCTCACCACGTTCCGGGAGTGGAGAGACCCAGTACTTC. It codes for CASSPRSGSGETQYF.

A single count supports this clone. The V gene is TRBV11-2, the J gene TRBJ2-1; 7 nucleotides agree with TRBD2. Germline CDR1 SGHAT, CDR2 FQNNGV. Unmatched junction bases numbered 11, after V lost 4 bases and J lost 2 bases. CDR3 length: 17 residues. The CDR3 is CASSWETGTTTYNEQFF. Here the CDR3 DNA reads TGTGCCAGCAGCTGGGAGACCGGGACTACAACCTACAATGAGCAGTTCTTC.

The gene calls are TRBV11-2 and TRBJ1-6; TRBD1 matches at 7 bases. The CDR3 is made up of 14 amino acids. Trimming cost V 5 bases and J 7 bases; bases outside gene matches: 5. Germline V gene sequence: CDR1 SGHAT, CDR2 FQNNGV. CDR3 in DNA: TGTGCCAGCAGCCCCGGGACAGCGAATTCACCCCTCCACTTT. This codes for CASSPGTANSPLHF.

The chain couples TRBV6-1 to TRBJ1-5; D is perhaps TRBD1 (5 bases). This CDR3 comprises 14 residues. Germline loops: CDR1 MNHNS, CDR2 SASEGT. Trimming cost V 3 bases and J 5 bases, with 11 bases left between them. The CDR3 reads CASSDGGRDQPQHF. Here the CDR3 DNA reads TGTGCCAGCAGTGACGGGGGTAGGGATCAGCCCCAGCATTTT.

The V and J genes are TRBV9 and TRBJ2-1; 13 nucleotides line up with TRBD2. The CDR3 is made up of 15 amino acids. The J segment lost 9 bases and the V segment lost 4 bases, leaving 7 bases of the junction unmatched. Germline loops: CDR1 SGDLS, CDR2 YYNGEE. This CDR3 reads CASSPSGTSGTEQFF. DNA for the CDR3: TGTGCCAGCAGCCCCTCCGGGACTAGCGGGACTGAGCAGTTCTTC. The complete variable domain, with remaining parts taken from reference TRBV9 and TRBJ2-1, reads DSGVTQTPKHLITATGQRVTLRCSPRSGDLSVYWYQQSLDQGLQFLIQYYNGEERAKGNILERFSAQQFPDLHSELNLSSLELGDSALYFCASSPSGTSGTEQFFGPGTRLTVL.

The V gene is TRBV18, the J gene TRBJ1-1; D not resolved. Germline V gives CDR1 KGHSH, CDR2 LQKENI. The CDR3 is 13 amino acids. V was pared by 3 bases and J by 3 bases, with 8 bases between. DNA for the CDR3: TGTGCCAGCTCACCCGGGTCACACACTGAAGCTTTCTTT. This translates into CASSPGSHTEAFF.

This clone was seen a handful of times. The gene calls are TRBV7-8 and TRBJ2-3, with TRBD2 matching over 7 bases. Germline V CDR1 and CDR2: SGHVS, FQNEAQ. With V trimmed by 0 bases and J by 2 bases, 14 bases remained unmatched. This CDR3 is 19 amino acids long. The CDR3 sequence is CASSLARVSGSRFTDTQYF. CDR3 nucleotides: TGTGCCAGCAGCTTAGCGCGGGTTAGCGGGTCCCGCTTCACAGATACGCAGTATTTT.

The chain is built from TRBV10-1 and TRBJ1-1; 8 nucleotides line up with TRBD1. Germline CDR1 reads WNHNN; CDR2 reads SYGVQD (reference sequence). The J segment lost 5 bases and the V segment lost 5 bases, leaving 7 bases of the junction unmatched. The CDR3 is made up of 14 amino acids. The CDR3 bases are TGCGCCAGCAGTCCCGGACAGGGATGGACTGAAGCTTTCTTT. Translation: CASSPGQGWTEAFF.

This chain links TRBV25-1 with TRBJ2-7; 7 bases agree with TRBD2. Trimming removed 2 bases from V and 5 bases from J; junction bases left unmatched: 9. Germline V gene sequence: CDR1 MGHDK, CDR2 SYGVNS. This CDR3 spans 15 amino acids. The CDR3 is CASSETRPAGNEQYF. In nucleotides, the CDR3 is TGTGCCAGCAGTGAAACTCGCCCAGCGGGGAACGAGCAGTACTTC.

This chain uses TRBV5-1 with TRBJ1-2, with 8 bases fitting TRBD1. The CDR3 contains 14 residues. Germline lookup yields CDR1 SGHRS and CDR2 YFSETQ. V trimming: 4 bases; J trimming: 8 bases; junction bases outside the gene matches: 10. CDR3 in amino acids: CASSPWTGKSGYTF. Here the CDR3 DNA reads TGCGCCAGCAGCCCCTGGACAGGGAAGTCAGGCTACACCTTC.